The sequence of this T cell receptor beta chain was determined in a study of cytomegalovirus exposure and HLA in healthy donors. A multiplex PCR was run with 60 Vbeta primers and 13 Jbeta primers. The table came from immunoSEQ multiplex PCR; TCRdb's copy has only in-frame clones and leaves some out. This table holds about 120,000 clones, roughly two thirds found once. In regard to this clone: The antigen is undetermined.

Study outcomes and limitations: The Asian-associated ancestry cluster reportedly had fewer N-insertions than the approximately 700-donor mean in a later analysis. Sequencing artifact likely explains a cluster of highly shared sequence variants.

J gave up 7 bases and V 4 bases, and 8 bases lay outside the gene matches. The CDR3 extends over 15 amino acids. CDR1 MDHEN and CDR2 SYDVKM come from the germline V gene. This chain joins TRBV28 and TRBJ1-5, with 9 bases lining up with TRBD1. This TCR was recovered from a man aged 18 to 30 in good health and CMV-seropositive. The material sequenced was PBMCs. CDR3 bases: TGTGCCAGCAGTTCCCGACAGGGGGATGGGCAGCCCCAGCATTTT. It specifies CASSSRQGDGQPQHF.